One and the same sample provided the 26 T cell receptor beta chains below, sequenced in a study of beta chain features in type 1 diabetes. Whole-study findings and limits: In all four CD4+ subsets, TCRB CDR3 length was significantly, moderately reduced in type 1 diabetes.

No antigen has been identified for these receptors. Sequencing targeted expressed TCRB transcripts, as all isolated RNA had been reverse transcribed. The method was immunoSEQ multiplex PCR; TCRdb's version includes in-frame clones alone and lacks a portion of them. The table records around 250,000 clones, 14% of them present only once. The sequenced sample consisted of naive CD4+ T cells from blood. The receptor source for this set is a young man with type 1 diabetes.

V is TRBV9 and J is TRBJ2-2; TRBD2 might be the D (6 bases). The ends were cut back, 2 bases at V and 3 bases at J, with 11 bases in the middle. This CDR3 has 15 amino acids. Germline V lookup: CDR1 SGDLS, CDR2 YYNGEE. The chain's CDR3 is CASSVRGTYTGELFF. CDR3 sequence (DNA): TGTGCCAGCAGCGTGCGCGGGACCTACACCGGGGAGCTGTTTTTT.

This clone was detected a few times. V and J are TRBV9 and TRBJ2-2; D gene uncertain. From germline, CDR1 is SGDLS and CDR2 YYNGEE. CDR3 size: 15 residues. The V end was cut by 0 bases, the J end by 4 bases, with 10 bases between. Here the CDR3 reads CASSVGTPGTGELFF. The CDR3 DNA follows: TGTGCCAGCAGCGTAGGTACACCTGGCACCGGGGAGCTGTTTTTT.

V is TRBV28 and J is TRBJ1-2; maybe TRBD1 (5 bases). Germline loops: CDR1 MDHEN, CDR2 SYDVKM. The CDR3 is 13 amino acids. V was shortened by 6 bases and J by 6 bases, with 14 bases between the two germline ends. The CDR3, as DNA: TGTGCCAGCAGCCCCCCAGGGTCGGATGGCTACACCTTC. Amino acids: CASSPPGSDGYTF.

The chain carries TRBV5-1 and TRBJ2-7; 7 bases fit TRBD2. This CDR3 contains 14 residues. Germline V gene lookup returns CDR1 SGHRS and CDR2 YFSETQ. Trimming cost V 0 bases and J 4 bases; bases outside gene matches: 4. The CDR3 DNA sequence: TGCGCCAGCAGCTTGGCCGGGGGGATGTACGAGCAGTACTTC. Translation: CASSLAGGMYEQYF.

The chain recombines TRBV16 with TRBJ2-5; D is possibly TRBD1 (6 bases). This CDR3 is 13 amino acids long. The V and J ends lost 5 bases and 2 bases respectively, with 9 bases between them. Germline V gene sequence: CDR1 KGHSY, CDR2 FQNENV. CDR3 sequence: CASSTGQQETQYF. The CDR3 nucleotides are TGTGCCAGCAGCACTGGACAGCAAGAGACCCAGTACTTC.

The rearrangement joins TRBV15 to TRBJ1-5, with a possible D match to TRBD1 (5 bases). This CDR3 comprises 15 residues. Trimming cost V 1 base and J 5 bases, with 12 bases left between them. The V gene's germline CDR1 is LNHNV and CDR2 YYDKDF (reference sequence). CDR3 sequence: CATSRAGTYYQPQHF. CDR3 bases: TGTGCCACCAGCAGAGCCGGGACTTATTATCAGCCCCAGCATTTT.

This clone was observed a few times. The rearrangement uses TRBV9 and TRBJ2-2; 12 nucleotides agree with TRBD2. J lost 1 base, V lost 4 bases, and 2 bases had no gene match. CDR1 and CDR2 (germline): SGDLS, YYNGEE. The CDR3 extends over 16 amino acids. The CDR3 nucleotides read TGTGCCAGCAGCTGGACTAGCGGGAAGAACACCGGGGAGCTGTTTTTT. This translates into CASSWTSGKNTGELFF.

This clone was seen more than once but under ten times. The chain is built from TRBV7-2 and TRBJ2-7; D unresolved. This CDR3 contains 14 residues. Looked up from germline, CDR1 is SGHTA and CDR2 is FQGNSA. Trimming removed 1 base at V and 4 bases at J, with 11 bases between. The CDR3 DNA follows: TGTGCCAGCAGCTTAGTTCCGAGAGGATACGAGCAGTACTTC. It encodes CASSLVPRGYEQYF.

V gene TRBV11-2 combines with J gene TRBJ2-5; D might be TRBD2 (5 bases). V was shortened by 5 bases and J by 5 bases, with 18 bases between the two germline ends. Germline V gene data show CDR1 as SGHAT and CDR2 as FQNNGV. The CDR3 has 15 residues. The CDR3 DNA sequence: TGTGCCAGCAGCAGACGGACGGGAATAGGGGAGACCCAGTACTTC. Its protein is CASSRRTGIGETQYF. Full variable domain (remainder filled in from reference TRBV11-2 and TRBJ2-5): EAGVAQSPRYKIIEKRQSVAFWCNPISGHATLYWYQQILGQGPKLLIQFQNNGVVDDSQLPKDRFSAERLKGVDSTLKIQPAKLEDSAVYLCASSRRTGIGETQYFGPGTRLLVL.

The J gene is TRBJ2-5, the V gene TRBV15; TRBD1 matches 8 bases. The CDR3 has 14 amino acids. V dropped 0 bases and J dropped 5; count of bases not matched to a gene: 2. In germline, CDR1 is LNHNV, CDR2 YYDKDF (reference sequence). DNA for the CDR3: TGTGCCACCAGCAGAGATGGACAGGGCGAGACCCAGTACTTC. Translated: CATSRDGQGETQYF. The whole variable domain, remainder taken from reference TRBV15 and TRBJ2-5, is DAMVIQNPRYQVTQFGKPVTLSCSQTLNHNVMYWYQQKSSQAPKLLFHYYDKDFNNEADTPDNFQSRRPNTSFCFLDIRSPGLGDTAMYLCATSRDGQGETQYFGPGTRLLVL.

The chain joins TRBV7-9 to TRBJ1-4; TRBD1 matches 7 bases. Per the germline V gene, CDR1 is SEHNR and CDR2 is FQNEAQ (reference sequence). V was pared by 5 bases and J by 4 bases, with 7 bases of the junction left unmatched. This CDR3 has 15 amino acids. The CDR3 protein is CASSPGTAVNEKLFF. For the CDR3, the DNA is TGTGCCAGCAGCCCAGGGACAGCCGTTAATGAAAAACTGTTTTTT.

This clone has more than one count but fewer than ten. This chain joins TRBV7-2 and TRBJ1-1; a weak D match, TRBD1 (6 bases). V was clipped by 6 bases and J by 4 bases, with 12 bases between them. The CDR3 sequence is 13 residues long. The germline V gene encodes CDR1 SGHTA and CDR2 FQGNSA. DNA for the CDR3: TGTGCCAGCAGATTCAAAGGGGGCACTGAAGCTTTCTTT. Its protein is CASRFKGGTEAFF.

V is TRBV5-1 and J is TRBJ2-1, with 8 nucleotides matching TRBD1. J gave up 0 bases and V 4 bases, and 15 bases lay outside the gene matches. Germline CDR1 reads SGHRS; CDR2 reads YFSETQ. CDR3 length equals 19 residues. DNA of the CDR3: TGCGCCAGCAGCGAAGACAGGGGCCATAGTATGGGCTCCTACAATGAGCAGTTCTTC. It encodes CASSEDRGHSMGSYNEQFF.

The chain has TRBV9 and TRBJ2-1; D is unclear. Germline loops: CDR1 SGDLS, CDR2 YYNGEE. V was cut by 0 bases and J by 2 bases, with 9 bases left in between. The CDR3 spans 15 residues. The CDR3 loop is CASSVGLVAYNEQFF. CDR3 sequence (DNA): TGTGCCAGCAGCGTAGGGTTAGTTGCCTACAATGAGCAGTTCTTC. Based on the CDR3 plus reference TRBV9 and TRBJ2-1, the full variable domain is DSGVTQTPKHLITATGQRVTLRCSPRSGDLSVYWYQQSLDQGLQFLIQYYNGEERAKGNILERFSAQQFPDLHSELNLSSLELGDSALYFCASSVGLVAYNEQFFGPGTRLTVL.

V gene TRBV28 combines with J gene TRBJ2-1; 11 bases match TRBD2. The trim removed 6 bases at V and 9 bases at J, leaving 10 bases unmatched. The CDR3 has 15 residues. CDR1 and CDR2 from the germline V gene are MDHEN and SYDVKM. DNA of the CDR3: TGTGCCAGCAGGTCTACTAGCGGGAGCATCGGTGAGCAGTTCTTC. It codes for CASRSTSGSIGEQFF.

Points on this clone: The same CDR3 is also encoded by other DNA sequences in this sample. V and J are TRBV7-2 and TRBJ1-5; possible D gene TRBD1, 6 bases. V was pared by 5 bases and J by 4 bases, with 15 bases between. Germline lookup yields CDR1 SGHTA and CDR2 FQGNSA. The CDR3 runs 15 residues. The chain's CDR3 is CASSPRGGGNQPQHF. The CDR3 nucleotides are TGTGCCAGCAGCCCCCGGGGAGGGGGAAATCAGCCCCAGCATTTT. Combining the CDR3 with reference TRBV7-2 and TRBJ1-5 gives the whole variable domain GAGVSQSPSNKVTEKGKDVELRCDPISGHTALYWYRQSLGQGLEFLIYFQGNSAPDKSGLPSDRFSAERTGGSVSTLTIQRTQQEDSAVYLCASSPRGGGNQPQHFGDGTRLSIL.

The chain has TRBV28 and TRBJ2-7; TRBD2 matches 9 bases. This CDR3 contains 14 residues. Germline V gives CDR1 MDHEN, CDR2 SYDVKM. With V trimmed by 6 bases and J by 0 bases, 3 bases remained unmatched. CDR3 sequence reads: CASRVSGSSYEQYF. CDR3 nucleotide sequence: TGTGCCAGCAGGGTTAGCGGGAGCTCCTACGAGCAGTACTTC.

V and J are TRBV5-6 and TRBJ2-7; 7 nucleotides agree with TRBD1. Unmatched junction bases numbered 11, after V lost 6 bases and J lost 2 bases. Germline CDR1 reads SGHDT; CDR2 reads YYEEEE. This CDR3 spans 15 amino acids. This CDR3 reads CASTPSGQAAYEQYF. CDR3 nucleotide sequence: TGTGCCAGCACTCCCTCTGGACAGGCGGCCTACGAGCAGTACTTC.

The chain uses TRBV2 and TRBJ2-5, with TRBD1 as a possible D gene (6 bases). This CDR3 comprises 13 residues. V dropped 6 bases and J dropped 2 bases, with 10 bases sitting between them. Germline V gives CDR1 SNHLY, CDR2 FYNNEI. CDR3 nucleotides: TGTGCCAGCAGAAGGGGGACACAAGAGACCCAGTACTTC. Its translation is CASRRGTQETQYF.

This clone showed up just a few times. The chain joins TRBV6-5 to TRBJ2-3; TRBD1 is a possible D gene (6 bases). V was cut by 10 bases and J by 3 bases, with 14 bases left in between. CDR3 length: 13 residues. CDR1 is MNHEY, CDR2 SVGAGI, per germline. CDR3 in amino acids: CATSQGLTDTQYF. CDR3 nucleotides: TGTGCCACATCACAGGGTCTTACAGATACGCAGTATTTT.

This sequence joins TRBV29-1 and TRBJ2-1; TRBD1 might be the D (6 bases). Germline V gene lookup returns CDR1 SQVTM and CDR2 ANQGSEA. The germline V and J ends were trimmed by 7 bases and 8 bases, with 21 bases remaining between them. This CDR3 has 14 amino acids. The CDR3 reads CSATNRAGLDEQFF. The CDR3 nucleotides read TGCAGCGCCACTAACAGGGCTGGCCTGGATGAGCAGTTCTTC.

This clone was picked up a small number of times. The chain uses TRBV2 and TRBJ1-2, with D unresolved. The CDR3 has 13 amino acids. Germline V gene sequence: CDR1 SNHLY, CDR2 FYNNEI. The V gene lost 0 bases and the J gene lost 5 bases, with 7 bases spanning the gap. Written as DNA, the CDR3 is TGTGCCAGCAGTGAAGCGGCGGGTTATGGCTACACCTTC. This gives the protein CASSEAAGYGYTF.

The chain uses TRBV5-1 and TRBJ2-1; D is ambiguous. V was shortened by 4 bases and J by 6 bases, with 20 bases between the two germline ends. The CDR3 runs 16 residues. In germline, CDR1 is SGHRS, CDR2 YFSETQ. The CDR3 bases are TGCGCCAGCAGCGCCCTACCTAGTCTCGCCCTCAATGAGCAGTTCTTC. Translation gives CASSALPSLALNEQFF.

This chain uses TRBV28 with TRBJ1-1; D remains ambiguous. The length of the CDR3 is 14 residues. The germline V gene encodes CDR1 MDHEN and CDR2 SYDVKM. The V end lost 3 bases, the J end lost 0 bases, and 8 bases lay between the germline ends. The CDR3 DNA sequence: TGTGCCAGCAGTTTGTACAGATTGAACACTGAAGCTTTCTTT. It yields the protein CASSLYRLNTEAFF.

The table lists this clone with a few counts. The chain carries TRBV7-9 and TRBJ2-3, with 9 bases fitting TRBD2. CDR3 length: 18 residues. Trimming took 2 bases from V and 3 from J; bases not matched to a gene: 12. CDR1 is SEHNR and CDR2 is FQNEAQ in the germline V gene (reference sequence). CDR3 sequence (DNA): TGTGCCAGCAGCTTATTGTCTAGCGGGGACAAAAGTACAGATACGCAGTATTTT. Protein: CASSLLSSGDKSTDTQYF.

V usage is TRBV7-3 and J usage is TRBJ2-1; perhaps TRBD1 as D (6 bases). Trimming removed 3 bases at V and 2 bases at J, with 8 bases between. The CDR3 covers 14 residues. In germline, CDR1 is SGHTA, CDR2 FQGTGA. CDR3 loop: CASSLGATYNEQFF. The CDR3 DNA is TGTGCCAGCAGCTTGGGGGCCACCTACAATGAGCAGTTCTTC.